This is a list of T cell receptor beta chains from one sample in a study of shared clonotypes between healthy human individuals. Profiling relied on immunoSEQ multiplex PCR, and the TCRdb table lists in-frame clones only, not all of them. The data hold millions of clones, with over 90% observed a single time. The specimen was naive CD4+ T cells from PBMCs. The receptors shown here come from a man aged 18 to 29 in good health. Some clones in this sample may be carry-over from other donors' samples. The CDR3 runs from the conserved cysteine through the conserved F or W. Fields, in order: clone size, V gene, D gene, J gene, CDR3 DNA, CDR3 protein. D genes are given only for firm matches. Size tells how often a clone was seen (once, few, many) or the class of an expanded clone, and some rows leave it out.

-	TRBV7-8	TRBD1	TRBJ1-5	TGTGCCAGCAGCTCCCGGGACAGAAAAAATCAGCCCCAGCATTTT	CASSSRDRKNQPQHF
-	TRBV7-2	-	TRBJ2-5	TGTGCCAGCAGCGGACAAGAGACCCAGTACTTC	CASSGQETQYF
-	TRBV2	-	TRBJ2-3	TGTGCCAGCCAACCGACCCGGATAGGGCAGTATTTT	CASQPTRIGQYF
-	TRBV28	-	TRBJ1-2	TGTGCCAGGCTTCTCCCAACAGGACTCGAGGGAGGCTACACCTTC	CARLLPTGLEGGYTF
-	TRBV7-3	TRBD1	TRBJ2-2	TGTGCCAGCAGCTTATGGGACAGTCAACCCCTCGGGGAGCTGTTTTTT	CASSLWDSQPLGELFF
-	TRBV29-1	TRBD1	TRBJ2-5	TGCAGCGCTGAGCCTTTCGGGACAGGGAGCCAAGAGACCCAGTACTTC	CSAEPFGTGSQETQYF
-	TRBV18	-	TRBJ2-7	TGTGCCAGCTCACCATCGGTCAGCGGGGAGCAGTACTTC	CASSPSVSGEQYF
-	TRBV28	TRBD2	TRBJ2-7	TGTGCCAGCAGCCCAATCGGGACTAGCGGGAGTTACGAGCAGTACTTC	CASSPIGTSGSYEQYF
-	TRBV30	-	TRBJ1-2	TGTGCCTGGAGTGTACCGGGGGGCGGCTACACCTTC	CAWSVPGGGYTF
-	TRBV28	TRBD1	TRBJ1-4	TGTGCCAGCAGTATGCCCGGGACAGGGGGAGGAAAACTGTTTTTT	CASSMPGTGGGKLFF
-	TRBV19	TRBD2	TRBJ2-5	TGTGCCACCACGGGAGCGGGATCGTACCAAGAGACCCAGTACTTC	CATTGAGSYQETQYF
few	TRBV18	-	TRBJ1-5	TGTGCCAGCTCACCCATGGGGAATCAGCCCCAGCATTTT	CASSPMGNQPQHF
few	TRBV29-1	-	TRBJ2-1	TGCAGCGTCCGGACATTATCCTACAATGAGCAGTTCTTC	CSVRTLSYNEQFF
-	TRBV28	TRBD1	TRBJ2-1	TGTGCCAGCAGCCGCCTTGGACAGGTAAATGAGCAGTTCTTC	CASSRLGQVNEQFF
-	TRBV12-5	TRBD2	TRBJ2-7	TGTGCTAGTGGTTTGGTGGGGCGGGAGCAGCAGTACTTC	CASGLVGREQQYF
-	TRBV7-3	-	TRBJ2-5	TGTGCCAGCAGCCCCGCGGGGAGTCCAGAGACCCAGTACTTC	CASSPAGSPETQYF
-	TRBV5-1	TRBD1	TRBJ1-4	TGCGCCAGCAGCTTACGGACAGGGGGCGCTAGTGAAAAACTGTTTTTT	CASSLRTGGASEKLFF
-	TRBV11-2	TRBD2	TRBJ2-7	TGTGCCAGCAGCTTAGCTGTAGCGGGGAGCTCCTACGAGCAGTACTTC	CASSLAVAGSSYEQYF
-	TRBV7-2	-	TRBJ2-1	TGTGCCAGCAGCCGCGGGCCCCTAAATGAGCAGTTCTTC	CASSRGPLNEQFF
once	TRBV7-6	-	TRBJ2-2	TGTGCCAGCAGCTTAGTAACACCTCACGGGGAGCTGTTTTTT	CASSLVTPHGELFF
-	TRBV18	-	TRBJ2-7	TGTGCCAGCTCACCAACAGTCTACGAGCAGTACTTC	CASSPTVYEQYF
-	TRBV19	-	TRBJ1-3	TGTGCCAGTAGTCCTCCGGGACTCTTCTCTGGAAACACCATATATTTT	CASSPPGLFSGNTIYF
-	TRBV28	-	TRBJ1-2	TGTGCCAGCAGTTATATAAAGGAAAAGGGTGGCTACACCTTC	CASSYIKEKGGYTF
-	TRBV4-2	TRBD1	TRBJ2-2	TGTGCCAGCAGCCAAGATTCGAGGGGGCTCGGCACCGGGGAGCTGTTTTTT	CASSQDSRGLGTGELFF
-	TRBV27	TRBD1	TRBJ2-7	TGTGCCAGCAGTCCTTATTCCCTGGGGACAGCCGAATACGAGCAGTACTTC	CASSPYSLGTAEYEQYF
-	TRBV19	-	TRBJ1-1	TGTGCCAGCCAGGCGAAGCTCGGACGGCACACTGAAGCTTTCTTT	CASQAKLGRHTEAFF
-	TRBV29-1	-	TRBJ1-1	TGCAGCGACCGAACAGGGCACACTGAAGCTTTCTTT	CSDRTGHTEAFF
once	TRBV5-6	TRBD1	TRBJ2-6	TGTGCCAGCAGTTATACCGGGACAGGGAGTACTGGGGCCAACGTCCTGACTTTC	CASSYTGTGSTGANVLTF
-	TRBV6-5	-	TRBJ2-1	TGTGCCAGCAGTTACTCGCCCTTAGCCCCCGGTAAGCAGTTCTTC	CASSYSPLAPGKQFF
-	TRBV20-1	-	TRBJ2-1	TGCAGTGCTGGGGTTAACAATGAGCAGTTCTTC	CSAGVNNEQFF
-	TRBV9	-	TRBJ2-7	TGTGCCAGCAGCCCCGGGATATTCTACGAGCAGTACTTC	CASSPGIFYEQYF
-	TRBV14	-	TRBJ1-1	TGTGCCAGCAGCCCCGAGGACTTCACTGAAGCTTTCTTT	CASSPEDFTEAFF
-	TRBV2	TRBD1	TRBJ2-5	TGTGCCAGCAGTTGGACAGGGCGAGAGACCCAGTACTTC	CASSWTGRETQYF
-	TRBV28	-	TRBJ2-1	TGTGCCAGCAGTTTATTGGGAGAAGCCCAGCAGTTCTTC	CASSLLGEAQQFF
-	TRBV6-5	-	TRBJ1-3	TGTGCCAGATACACCATATATTTT	CARYTIYF
-	TRBV2	-	TRBJ2-7	TGTGCCAGCAGCCACGACAGGAACTACGAGCAGTACTTC	CASSHDRNYEQYF
-	TRBV15	-	TRBJ2-1	TGTGCCACCAGCAGAGATCCCTTCGGCAGCGGACCGAGCTCCTACAATGAGCAGTTCTTC	CATSRDPFGSGPSSYNEQFF
-	TRBV5-3	TRBD1	TRBJ2-4	TGTGCCAGAAGCCCTATCGACAGGGGCGCTCCACTAGCCAAAAACATTCAGTACTTC	CARSPIDRGAPLAKNIQYF
few	TRBV4-1	TRBD1	TRBJ1-1	TGCGCCAGCAGCCTAGAGGGGGCTTGGACTGAAGCTTTCTTT	CASSLEGAWTEAFF
-	TRBV19	-	TRBJ2-2	TGTGCCAGTAGTATAGAGTTGGGGGCCCCCGGGGAGCTGTTTTTT	CASSIELGAPGELFF
-	TRBV10-3	-	TRBJ2-3	TGTGCCATCACCACGACTACCAGCACAGATACGCAGTATTTT	CAITTTTSTDTQYF
-	TRBV2	TRBD2	TRBJ2-1	TGTGCCAGCAGGGGGACTAGCGGGAGGGATGAGCAGTTCTTC	CASRGTSGRDEQFF
-	TRBV7-2	TRBD1	TRBJ1-1	TGTGCCAGCAGCCCATACAGGGGTACGAACACTGAAGCTTTCTTT	CASSPYRGTNTEAFF
-	TRBV27	TRBD1	TRBJ2-3	TGTGCCAGCAGTTGGCTAGGGACAGGAGACACAGATACGCAGTATTTT	CASSWLGTGDTDTQYF
-	TRBV5-4	TRBD2	TRBJ2-5	TGTGCCAGCAGCCGGGGGGAGGGAGAGACCCAGTACTTC	CASSRGEGETQYF
-	TRBV15	-	TRBJ1-1	TGTGCCACCAGCAGGGGGGACACGAACACTGAAGCTTTCTTT	CATSRGDTNTEAFF
-	TRBV28	-	TRBJ2-1	TGTGCCAGCAGCGGAGCCCCCAATGAGCAGTTCTTC	CASSGAPNEQFF
-	TRBV29-1	-	TRBJ2-1	TGCAGCGCCCAGTACAATGAGCAGTTCTTC	CSAQYNEQFF
-	TRBV7-3	-	TRBJ1-1	TGTGCCAGCAGCCTTAACAGGGAGGCCACTGAAGCTTTCTTT	CASSLNREATEAFF
-	TRBV4-1	-	TRBJ2-5	TGCGCCAGCAGGCGGGGAGTAGTTTCCGAGACCCAGTACTTC	CASRRGVVSETQYF
-	TRBV28	-	TRBJ1-1	TGTGCCAGCAGTTTAGATCAGAACACTGAAGCTTTCTTT	CASSLDQNTEAFF
-	TRBV4-2	TRBD2	TRBJ2-2	TGTGCCAGCAGCCCGGCCGGGACTAGCGGGATTAGGGCTGGTTGGGGGGAGCTGTTTTTT	CASSPAGTSGIRAGWGELFF
-	TRBV6-1	-	TRBJ1-4	TGTGCCAGCGGAACCAATGAAAAACTGTTTTTT	CASGTNEKLFF